The 9 T cell receptor beta chains given below trace back to one sample, sequenced in a study of blood T cell repertoires in COVID-19. Measured with immunoSEQ multiplex PCR; TCRdb has only the in-frame clones, and not every one. The repertoire includes 100,000 to 150,000 clones, 70% to 85% of them detected once, and about 15% sits in the top ten. The source material was peripheral blood. The receptors shown here come from a woman aged 80 or older with acute or convalescent COVID-19.

The rearrangement uses TRBV6-5 and TRBJ2-7; 7 nucleotides line up with TRBD1. Germline trimming cut 7 bases from V and 2 bases from J; bases unmatched to any gene: 8. The germline V gene has CDR1 MNHEY and CDR2 SVGAGI. CDR3 length equals 14 residues. CDR3 DNA: TGTGCCAGCACCCAGACAGGGCCTCCCTACGAGCAGTACTTC. It codes for CASTQTGPPYEQYF.

The chain employs TRBV2 and TRBJ2-1, with 10 bases lining up with TRBD2. This CDR3 spans 14 amino acids. V dropped 7 bases and J dropped 9; count of bases not matched to a gene: 9. In germline, CDR1 is SNHLY, CDR2 FYNNEI. CDR3 DNA sequence: TGTGCCAGCACACGAGCGGGAGGGCCGAGTGAGCAGTTCTTC. This encodes CASTRAGGPSEQFF.

This chain links TRBV19 with TRBJ1-5, with D perhaps TRBD1 (5 bases). This CDR3 is built from 14 residues. The V gene lost 7 bases and the J gene lost 3 bases, with 13 bases spanning the gap. Germline CDR1 and CDR2: LNHDA and SQIVND (reference sequence). CDR3 coding DNA: TGTGCCAGTAATCTAATGACAGTCAATCAGCCCCAGCATTTT. Its protein is CASNLMTVNQPQHF.

The CDR3 DNA sequence: TGTGCCACCCGAGGGGGACAGGGGGGCTACGAGCAGTACTTC. Its protein is CATRGGQGGYEQYF. The chain carries TRBV6-6 and TRBJ2-7; 11 bases map to TRBD1. After removal of 10 bases from V and 3 bases from J, the junction contained 8 bases not matched to a gene. Germline V gene data show CDR1 as MNHNY and CDR2 as SVGAGI (reference sequence). The CDR3 runs to 14 residues.

This clone has only a few counts. The chain recombines TRBV7-8 with TRBJ2-7; D is uncertain. The CDR3 length is 13 residues. Germline V gives CDR1 SGHVS, CDR2 FQNEAQ. V shed 1 base and J shed 2 bases, with 6 bases lying between them. The CDR3, as DNA: TGTGCCAGCAGCTTAGACGCGCCCTACGAGCAGTACTTC. It specifies CASSLDAPYEQYF.

The chain carries TRBV6-5 and TRBJ1-6, with 7 bases fitting TRBD1. Trimming cost V 7 bases and J 4 bases; bases outside gene matches: 7. The CDR3 runs 15 residues. Per the germline V gene, CDR1 is MNHEY and CDR2 is SVGAGI. The CDR3 sequence: CASKMGQHYNSPLHF. Written as DNA, the CDR3 is TGTGCCAGCAAGATGGGACAGCATTATAATTCACCCCTCCACTTT.

The gene calls are TRBV7-7 and TRBJ2-7; 12 bases align to TRBD1. This CDR3 contains 18 residues. V lost 8 bases to trimming and J lost 4 bases; unmatched junction nucleotides: 18. CDR1 and CDR2 from the germline V gene are SSHAT and FNYEAQ (reference sequence). The CDR3 sequence is CASLGRDRGPPGGYEQYF. CDR3 bases: TGTGCCAGCCTCGGGCGGGACAGGGGGCCCCCTGGAGGATACGAGCAGTACTTC.

This clone was counted between two and nine times. This chain joins TRBV6-6 and TRBJ1-2; 11 bases fit TRBD1. V lost 2 bases and J lost 9; bases outside the gene matches: 11. Germline V gene lookup returns CDR1 MNHNY and CDR2 SVGAGI (reference sequence). The CDR3 covers 16 residues. The DNA of the CDR3 is TGTGCCAGCAGTTACCCCGGACAGGGGGCAGTCGTTCGCTACACCTTC. Amino acids: CASSYPGQGAVVRYTF.

About this clone: A junction boundary mismatches the germline segment, possibly from a read error. The gene calls are TRBV7-7 and TRBJ2-2; D is perhaps TRBD1 (6 bases). Germline CDR1 is SSHAT and CDR2 is FNYEAQ (reference sequence). The CDR3 totals 15 residues. The CDR3 DNA reads as TGTGCTAGCAGCCCCAGCATACAGGGCACCGGGGAGCTGTTTTTT. It translates to CASSPSIQGTGELFF.